The sequence of this TCR beta chain was determined in a study of blood T cell repertoires in COVID-19. Trimming stripped 5 bases from V and 6 bases from J, with 16 bases between. The CDR3 has 14 residues. Germline lookup yields CDR1 MNHEY and CDR2 SVGEGT. Only in-frame clones appear in the TCRdb table, and some are missing; sequencing was by immunoSEQ multiplex PCR. The sample consists of about 120,000 clones, roughly four fifths of them appearing once. The chain carries TRBV6-2 or TRBV6-3 and TRBJ1-2; D ambiguous. Sequenced input: peripheral blood. The clonotype comes from a human donor in a cohort sampled during active COVID-19. CDR3 nucleotide sequence: TGTGCCAGCAGTCTACTAGGGAATCCTAATGGCTACACCTTC. Its protein product is CASSLLGNPNGYTF.